The T cell receptor (beta chain) under discussion was sequenced for a study of CD8 T cell repertoires and HIV-1 epitope variants (dated by TCRdb to the early 2020s). Background on the whole study: In separate culture wells, T cells were stimulated with each of twenty-five peptides that represented autologous and known Gag and Nef epitope variants. The control conditions were a CMV, EBV and flu peptide pool, the Ebola AY9 epitope as a negative control, and a well with no peptide. Three Gag epitope families and Nef HW9 and YT9 were included among the tested epitopes. Using the EasySep Human T Cell Enrichment Kit, T cells were enriched and then co-cultured with an equal number of autologous T cell-negative cells acting as antigen-presenting cells. Cultures ran for about eleven days in IMDM with gentamicin, with half-media changes on days 3 and 7 adding IL-2, IL-7 and IL-15. An aliquot of 1M T cells was saved as an uncultured baseline condition, separate from the approximately 80 T cell cultures. A total of more than 75 T cell cultures were run, with each culture condition done in triplicate except for one peptide, which was done in duplicate.

The immunoSEQ platform was used to sequence TCR beta CDR3 regions at survey depth. The QIAamp DNA micro kit was used to extract genomic DNA from every cultured and uncultured CD8+ T cell population. As for the authors' bioinformatics: Any sample with under 5,000 productive reads was excluded, and this exclusion removed about 6% of the 75 cultures stimulated with HIV peptides. A MANAFEST web app trimmed sequences to CDR3 and removed nonproductive sequences, CDR3s under 5 amino acids, and those not starting C or ending F/W. Clonotypes were classified as antigen-specific only if expansion was observed in at least 2 of 3 replicates versus the no-peptide control at FDR 0.01, only within one epitope family. A specific clonotype also had to show a frequency at least fivefold higher than in wells stimulated with peptides from other epitope families. TCRdb holds this immuneACCESS table with in-frame rearrangements only. Some clones are missing; in checked studies, unresolved V genes explain under half, and the rest has no known cause. V and J calls and clone size are those listed in that table; D and trimming were worked out from the DNA. The sample table contains some 100,000 clones; only one count was recorded for more than 65% of them. Of the sample, more than 25% falls within the top ten clones.

Comment on this clone: What this receptor recognizes is not known. No much larger clonotype is one base removed from it; base qualities were not supplied.

The germline V gene supplies CDR1 MDHEN and CDR2 SYDVKM. The CDR3 holds 14 amino acids from the cysteine to the phenylalanine. Only the CDR3 region is kept as DNA, spanning 42 bases read in frame from base 1. Between the V and J ends, shortened by 3 bases and 4 bases respectively, the junction contains 10 bases. The EasySep Human CD8+ T Cell Enrichment Kit was used on day 10 to isolate CD8+ T cells from every culture. Paper-wide results and their limitations: The assay identified only TCR beta chains and indicated proliferation in response to antigen, without indicating T cell function or cytokine profile. The study identified under ten antigen-specific TCR beta clonotypes, roughly 6 of which appeared to be cross-reactive for autologous or known escape epitope variants. About five clonotypes recognized the Nef KF9 family and one the HW9 family, with no responses to the TAALDMSHF plasma variant.

This receptor chain uses TRBV28 and TRBJ1-3; 5 matching bases give a weak D call of TRBD1. The source of this sequence is a male donor with HIV. Sequencing input: uncultured baseline CD8+ T cells from peripheral blood mononuclear cells (PBMCs). The base sequence is TGTGCCAGCAGTTTCTGGGAGGGGGGAAACACCATATATTTT. This codes for CASSFWEGGNTIYF.